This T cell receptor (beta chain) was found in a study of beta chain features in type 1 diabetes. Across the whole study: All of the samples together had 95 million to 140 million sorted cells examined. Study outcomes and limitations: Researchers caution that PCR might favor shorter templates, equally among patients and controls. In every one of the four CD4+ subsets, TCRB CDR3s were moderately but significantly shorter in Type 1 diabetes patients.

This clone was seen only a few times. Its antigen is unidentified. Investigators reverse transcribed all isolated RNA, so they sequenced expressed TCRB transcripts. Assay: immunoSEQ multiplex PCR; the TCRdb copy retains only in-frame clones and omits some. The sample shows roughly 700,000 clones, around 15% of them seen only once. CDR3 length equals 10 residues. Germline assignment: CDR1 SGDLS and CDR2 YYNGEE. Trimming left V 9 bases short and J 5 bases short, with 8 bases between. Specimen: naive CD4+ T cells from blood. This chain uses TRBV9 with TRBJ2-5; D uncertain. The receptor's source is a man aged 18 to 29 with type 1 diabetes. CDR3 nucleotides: TGTGCCAACTTAAGGGAGACCCAGTACTTC. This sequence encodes CANLRETQYF. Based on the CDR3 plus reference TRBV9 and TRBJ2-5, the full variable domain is DSGVTQTPKHLITATGQRVTLRCSPRSGDLSVYWYQQSLDQGLQFLIQYYNGEERAKGNILERFSAQQFPDLHSELNLSSLELGDSALYFCANLRETQYFGPGTRLLVL.